A single sample gave rise to the 21 T cell receptor beta chains below, sequenced in a study of kidney transplant recipient with SARS-CoV-2 infection. TCRdb recomputed calls from the reads with MiXCR, one row per CDR3 protein. The sample has approximately 240,000 distinct CDR3 sequences; about 30% are singletons. The input for sequencing was a blood sample, taken at baseline and between days 110 and 120 from a kidney transplant recipient. The receptors stem from a male patient between 25 and 39 years old who had COVID-19 and was a kidney transplant recipient. Certain T cells may be donor cells from the graft.

A word on this clonotype: Just one base apart from a much larger clone, this may be a read error. The chain links TRBV6-5 to TRBJ1-2; no clear D. Germline CDR1 reads MNHEY; CDR2 reads SVGAGI. V lost 8 bases and J lost 4, with 26 bases in between. The CDR3 loop spans 17 amino acids. CDR3 DNA: TGTGCCAGCGGTTGTCTAAGCTCTATGCGAAAGACCTATGGCTACACCTTC. Translating gives CASGCLSSMRKTYGYTF.

This clonotype appeared many times. V is TRBV7-8 and J is TRBJ1-5; D is possibly TRBD1 (5 bases). Germline CDR1 and CDR2: SGHVS and FQNEAQ. Trimming shortened V by 1 base and J by 6 bases, and 10 bases separated the two germline ends. The CDR3 totals 14 residues. CDR3 region: CASSLGDSGQPQHF. DNA for the CDR3: TGTGCCAGCAGCTTAGGGGACTCGGGTCAGCCCCAGCATTTT.

The chain joins TRBV19 to TRBJ1-2, with D hard to call. The V gene lost 6 bases and the J gene lost 4 bases, with 24 bases spanning the gap. CDR3 length: 17 amino acids. Germline V gives CDR1 LNHDA, CDR2 SQIVND (reference sequence). The CDR3: CASSHVPTNRKTYGYTF. In DNA form, the CDR3 reads TGTGCCAGTAGCCATGTCCCGACAAATCGAAAGACCTATGGCTACACCTTC.

This clonotype was detected many times. The genes are TRBV5-1 and TRBJ1-1; no reliable D call. Trimming shortened V by 3 bases and J by 1 base, and 10 bases separated the two germline ends. Germline V gives CDR1 SGHRS, CDR2 YFSETQ. The CDR3 has 14 residues. The CDR3 DNA reads TGCGCCAGCAGCTCCGCCGGTACGAACACTGAAGCTTTCTTT. Translating it yields CASSSAGTNTEAFF.

The sample holds many counts of this clonotype. V and J are TRBV12-3 or TRBV12-4 and TRBJ2-1; the match to TRBD2 covers 13 bases. The CDR3 has 16 residues. Trimming cost V 5 bases and J 5 bases; bases outside gene matches: 6. In DNA form, the CDR3 reads TGTGCCAGCAGTCCAAGGACTAGCGGGGGTCACAATGAGCAGTTCTTC. Translating it yields CASSPRTSGGHNEQFF.

In the case of this clonotype: A much more abundant neighbour one base away suggests this may be a read error. This chain links TRBV4-3 with TRBJ1-2; D remains unclear. Germline CDR1 is LGHNA and CDR2 is YSLEER. The CDR3 covers 17 residues. Trimming left V 5 bases short and J 7 bases short, with 26 bases between. CDR3 sequence reads: CASSWVRGRRKTFGYTF. The DNA of the CDR3 is TGCGCCAGCAGCTGGGTAAGAGGACGTCGAAAGACCTTTGGCTACACCTTC.

On this clonotype itself: A single base separates this from a much larger clone, so it may be a read error. The chain combines TRBV5-8 with TRBJ1-2; no reliable D call. The CDR3 has 16 residues. Trimming removed 7 bases from V and 4 bases from J, with 23 bases in between. Looked up from germline, CDR1 is SGHTS and CDR2 is YDEGEE. CDR3 nucleotide sequence: TGTGCCAGCTATTATAATCATCCACGAAAGACCTATGGCTACACCTTC. This sequence encodes CASYYNHPRKTYGYTF.

As to this clonotype: This may be a read error, as it is one base from a much larger clone. Because the CDR3 is missing its conserved closing phenylalanine or tryptophan, this is likely a read error. The chain links TRBV5-4 to TRBJ1-2; no clear D gene. Germline V gene sequence: CDR1 SGHNT, CDR2 YYREEE (reference sequence). Trimming removed 7 bases from V and 4 bases from J, with 23 bases in between. The CDR3 spans 16 residues. For the CDR3, the DNA is TGTGCCAGCGTCCCTAACGTACCAGGAAAGACCTATGGCTACACCCTC. It codes for CASVPNVPGKTYGYTL.

This clonotype was found a few times. The rearrangement links TRBV5-1 to TRBJ2-3; 7 bases agree with TRBD1. Germline V CDR1 and CDR2: SGHRS, YFSETQ. Trimming took 2 bases from V and 2 from J; bases not matched to a gene: 8. This CDR3 is built from 16 residues. The CDR3 region is CASSLQQGPTTDTQYF. The CDR3 DNA reads as TGCGCCAGCAGCTTACAACAGGGGCCCACCACAGATACGCAGTATTTT. Drawing the rest from reference TRBV5-1 and TRBJ2-3, the complete variable domain is KAGVTQTPRYLIKTRGQQVTLSCSPISGHRSVSWYQQTPGQGLQFLFEYFSETQRNKGNFPGRFSGRQFSNSRSEMNVSTLELGDSALYLCASSLQQGPTTDTQYFGPGTRLTVL.

The sample holds one count of this clonotype. Just one base apart from a much larger clone, this may be a read error. Likely a read error: the CDR3 ends without its conserved phenylalanine or tryptophan. The chain is built from TRBV5-1 and TRBJ1-1; D not resolved. This CDR3 has 17 residues. The germline V and J ends were trimmed by 3 bases and 0 bases, with 18 bases remaining between them. Per germline, CDR1 SGHRS and CDR2 YFSETQ. The CDR3 sequence: CASSSPSGYGLNTEAFL. In DNA form, the CDR3 reads TGCGCCAGCAGCTCCCCGTCCGGATACGGGTTGAACACTGAAGCTTTCCTT.

There are many counts of this clonotype. The chain combines TRBV10-1 with TRBJ2-1; D gene ambiguous. CDR3 length equals 14 residues. Germline assignment: CDR1 WNHNN and CDR2 SYGVQD (reference sequence). The V and J ends lost 0 bases and 4 bases respectively, with 7 bases between them. For the CDR3, the DNA is TGCGCCAGCAGTGAGTCTGGTCTTTACAATGAGCAGTTCTTC. It encodes CASSESGLYNEQFF.

This clonotype appeared many times. The V call is TRBV15, the J call TRBJ1-2; no clear D gene. V lost 5 bases and J lost 4, with 23 bases in between. Germline values: CDR1 LNHNV, CDR2 YYDKDF (reference sequence). The CDR3 has 17 amino acids. CDR3 sequence (DNA): TGTGCCACCAGCCATCAATCAAGGTGTGGAAAGACCTATGGCTACACCTTC. Translated: CATSHQSRCGKTYGYTF.

A note on this clonotype: This may be a read error, as it is one base from a much larger clone. The CDR3 sequence: CASSFGSVVYDYTF. DNA for the CDR3: TGCGCCAGCAGCTTCGGGTCGGTTGTCTATGACTACACCTTC. The rearrangement joins TRBV5-1 to TRBJ1-2; D ambiguous. Germline V lookup: CDR1 SGHRS, CDR2 YFSETQ. The CDR3 is 14 amino acids.

This clonotype showed up many times. This chain connects TRBV19 to TRBJ1-1, with D hard to call. Germline CDR1 and CDR2: LNHDA and SQIVND (reference sequence). This CDR3 region has 13 residues. Trimming took off 4 bases at V and 1 base at J, with 7 bases between the two ends. The CDR3 DNA reads TGTGCCAGTAGTACCAGTGCGAACACTGAAGCTTTCTTT. This gives the protein CASSTSANTEAFF. Using reference TRBV19 and TRBJ1-1 for the parts outside the CDR3, the full variable domain is DGGITQSPKYLFRKEGQNVTLSCEQNLNHDAMYWYRQDPGQGLRLIYYSQIVNDFQKGDIAEGYSVSREKKESFPLTVTSAQKNPTAFYLCASSTSANTEAFFGQGTRLTVV.

The J gene is TRBJ2-4, the V gene TRBV19; D is perhaps TRBD1 (6 bases). The end of the DNA fits TRBJ2-3 better, so the J call may be wrong. Germline V gives CDR1 LNHDA, CDR2 SQIVND (reference sequence). This CDR3 has 15 residues. CDR3 in amino acids: CASRGAFRAIDTQYF. Written as DNA, the CDR3 is TGTGCCAGTAGGGGGGCATTTCGGGCCATAGATACGCAGTATTTT.

The sample holds many counts of this clonotype. CDR3 loop: CASSEGGLDEKLFF. The CDR3 DNA follows: TGTGCCAGCAGCGAAGGGGGCCTGGATGAAAAACTGTTTTTT. The chain has TRBV9 and TRBJ1-4; the match to TRBD1 covers 7 bases. This CDR3 contains 14 residues. Per the germline V gene, CDR1 is SGDLS and CDR2 is YYNGEE. J was trimmed by 6 bases and V by 3 bases; bases with no gene match: 5.

The sample holds many counts of this clonotype. The chain employs TRBV18 and TRBJ1-4; unclear D gene. The CDR3 has 15 amino acids. Germline V gene lookup returns CDR1 KGHSH and CDR2 LQKENI. V was pared by 3 bases and J by 0 bases, with 8 bases between. In DNA form, the CDR3 reads TGTGCCAGCTCACCGGAAGTTGCAACTAATGAAAAACTGTTTTTT. It encodes CASSPEVATNEKLFF. The full variable domain, with the rest looked up from reference TRBV18 and TRBJ1-4, is NAGVMQNPRHLVRRRGQEARLRCSPMKGHSHVYWYRQLPEEGLKFMVYLQKENIIDESGMPKERFSAEFPKEGPSILRIQQVVRGDSAAYFCASSPEVATNEKLFFGSGTQLSVL.

This clonotype was recorded at least ten times. The chain is built from TRBV24-1 and TRBJ1-2, with no clear D. Per germline, CDR1 KGHDR and CDR2 SFDVKD. The CDR3 runs to 17 residues. V shed 6 bases and J shed 4 bases, with 23 bases lying between them. The DNA for the CDR3 is TGTGCCACCAGTATACTATTTAGTACCAGAAAGACCTATGGCTACACCTTC. It encodes CATSILFSTRKTYGYTF.

This clonotype came up many times. The J gene is TRBJ2-2, the V gene TRBV5-1, with TRBD2 matching over 7 bases. Looked up from germline, CDR1 is SGHRS and CDR2 is YFSETQ. The CDR3 extends over 15 amino acids. With 4 bases clipped from V and 4 bases from J, the junction kept 7 bases outside the gene matches. This CDR3 is CASSRGVAGTGELFF. The CDR3 DNA follows: TGCGCCAGCAGCAGGGGAGTAGCGGGCACCGGGGAGCTGTTTTTT.

Worth noting for this clonotype: A much larger clone is a single base away; this may be a read error. V usage is TRBV12-3 or TRBV12-4 and J usage is TRBJ1-4, with 7 bases that match TRBD1. The CDR3 is made up of 15 amino acids. V dropped 5 bases and J dropped 8; count of bases not matched to a gene: 11. CDR3 coding DNA: TGTGCCAGCAGTCCCAGACAGGGAGAGGGGGAAAAACTGTTTTTT. This gives the protein CASSPRQGEGEKLFF.

As for this clonotype: A read error is possible here, since a much larger clone lies one base away. The rearrangement links TRBV29-1 to TRBJ2-7; 7 nucleotides match TRBD2. The CDR3 is 13 residues long. The germline gives CDR1 SQVTM, CDR2 ANQGSEA. With V trimmed by 3 bases and J by 6 bases, 8 bases remained unmatched. The CDR3, as DNA: TGCAGCGTTGATGGAGCGGGAAGGGCCGAGCAGTACTTC. Translating it yields CSVDGAGRAEQYF.